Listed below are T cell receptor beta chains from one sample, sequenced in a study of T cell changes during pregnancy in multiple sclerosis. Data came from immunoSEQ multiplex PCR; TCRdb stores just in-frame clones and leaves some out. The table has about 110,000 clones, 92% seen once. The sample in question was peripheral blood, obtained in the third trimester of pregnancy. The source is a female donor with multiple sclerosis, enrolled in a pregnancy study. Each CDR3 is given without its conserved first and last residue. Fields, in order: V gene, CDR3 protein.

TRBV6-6,ASSYSQGRTEAF
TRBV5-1,ASSLETGKETQY
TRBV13,ASSSGRGVSYEQY
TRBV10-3,AISESGRGHEQY
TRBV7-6,ASSPRQGNSPLH
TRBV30,ACEKGHYNEQF
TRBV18,ASSPPGTGVESYGYT
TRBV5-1,ASSGGAGPYNEQF
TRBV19,ASSMGQGGLEEAF
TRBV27,ASSPQRHINGYT
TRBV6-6,ASRDGLAGRNEQF
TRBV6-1,ASSSPGRYEQY
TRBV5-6,ASSRGRVGPQH
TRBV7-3,ASSFTMDNEQF
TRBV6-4,ATRESGDYNEQF
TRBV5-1,ASSHGQGVFLDGYT
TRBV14,ASSGLGEEDYT
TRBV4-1,ASSQLLGVSNQPQH
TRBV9,ASSVGQGRNTGELF
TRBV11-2,ASRPSPWGQLNTEAF
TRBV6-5,ASSVLAGGYEQY
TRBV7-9,ASSLQGSSQETQY
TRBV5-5,ASSLFQGMSNQPQH
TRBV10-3,AISGGPGRDSNQPQH
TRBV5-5,ASSLDGQGYGQY
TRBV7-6,ASSLDPPGETQY
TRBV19,ASSTRHEGLYGYT
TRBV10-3,AISGGRIGYT
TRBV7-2,ASSLQFARTGSSGNTIY
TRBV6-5,ASSYWGEEGIEQY
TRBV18,ASSPVGTNEKLF
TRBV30,ASTTGNTIY
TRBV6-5,ASRNPGLNTEAF
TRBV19,ASSIDASGAYNEQF
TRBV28,ASSLRRREETQY
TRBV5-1,ASSWGTGTDTQY
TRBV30,AWASGGASETQY
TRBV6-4,ASSLSAFGTGVSGYT
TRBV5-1,ASSLAPGEAYEQY
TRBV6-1,ASSEQLGNQPQH
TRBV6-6,ASSLGAYEQY
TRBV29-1,SVGGHYEQY
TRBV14,ASSQTGSKGAEQY
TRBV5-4,ASSLGAGYNEQF